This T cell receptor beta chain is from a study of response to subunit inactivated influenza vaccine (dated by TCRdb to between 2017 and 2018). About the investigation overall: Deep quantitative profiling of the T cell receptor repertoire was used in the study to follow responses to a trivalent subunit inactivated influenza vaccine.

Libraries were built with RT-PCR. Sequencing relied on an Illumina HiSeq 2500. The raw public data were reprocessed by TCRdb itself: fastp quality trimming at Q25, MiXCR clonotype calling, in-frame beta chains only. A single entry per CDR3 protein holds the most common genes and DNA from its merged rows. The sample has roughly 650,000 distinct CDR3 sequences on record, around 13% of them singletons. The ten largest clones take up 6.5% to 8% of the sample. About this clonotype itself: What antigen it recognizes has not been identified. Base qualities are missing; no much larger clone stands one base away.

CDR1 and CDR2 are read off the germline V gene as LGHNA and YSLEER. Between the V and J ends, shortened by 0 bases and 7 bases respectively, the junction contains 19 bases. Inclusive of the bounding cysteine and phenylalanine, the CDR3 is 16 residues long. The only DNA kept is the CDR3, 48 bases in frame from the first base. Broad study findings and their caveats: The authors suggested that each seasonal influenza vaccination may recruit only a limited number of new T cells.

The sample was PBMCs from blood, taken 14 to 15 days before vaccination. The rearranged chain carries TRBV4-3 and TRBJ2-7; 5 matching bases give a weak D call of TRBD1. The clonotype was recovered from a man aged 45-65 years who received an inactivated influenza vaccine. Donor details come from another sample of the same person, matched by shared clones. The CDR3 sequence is CASSQDWGGAPGEQYF. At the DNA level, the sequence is TGCGCCAGCAGCCAAGATTGGGGCGGAGCCCCGGGTGAGCAGTACTTC.